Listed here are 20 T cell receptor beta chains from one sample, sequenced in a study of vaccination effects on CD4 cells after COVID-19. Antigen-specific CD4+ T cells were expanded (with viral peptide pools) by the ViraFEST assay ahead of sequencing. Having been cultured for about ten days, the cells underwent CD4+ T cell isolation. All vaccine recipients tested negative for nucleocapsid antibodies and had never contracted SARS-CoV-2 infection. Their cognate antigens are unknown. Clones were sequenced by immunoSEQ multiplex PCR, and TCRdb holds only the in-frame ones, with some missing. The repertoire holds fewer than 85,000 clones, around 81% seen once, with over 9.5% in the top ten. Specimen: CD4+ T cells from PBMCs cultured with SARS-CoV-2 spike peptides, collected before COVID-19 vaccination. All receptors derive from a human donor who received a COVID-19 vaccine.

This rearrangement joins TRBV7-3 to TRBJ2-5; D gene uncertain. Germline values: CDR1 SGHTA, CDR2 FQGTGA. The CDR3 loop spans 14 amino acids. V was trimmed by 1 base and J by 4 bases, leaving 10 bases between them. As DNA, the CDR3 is TGTGCCAGCAGCTTAAACTCGCCCCCAGAGACCCAGTACTTC. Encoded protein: CASSLNSPPETQYF. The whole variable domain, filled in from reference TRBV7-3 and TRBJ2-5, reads GAGVSQTPSNKVTEKGKYVELRCDPISGHTALYWYRQSLGQGPEFLIYFQGTGAADDSGLPNDRFFAVRPEGSVSTLKIQRTERGDSAVYLCASSLNSPPETQYFGPGTRLLVL.

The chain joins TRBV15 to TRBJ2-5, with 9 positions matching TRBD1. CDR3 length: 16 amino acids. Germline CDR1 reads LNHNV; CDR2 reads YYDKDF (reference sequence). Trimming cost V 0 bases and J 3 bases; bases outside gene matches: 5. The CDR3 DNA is TGTGCCACCAGCAGAGACCGGGACAGGGAAAAAGAGACCCAGTACTTC. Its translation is CATSRDRDREKETQYF.

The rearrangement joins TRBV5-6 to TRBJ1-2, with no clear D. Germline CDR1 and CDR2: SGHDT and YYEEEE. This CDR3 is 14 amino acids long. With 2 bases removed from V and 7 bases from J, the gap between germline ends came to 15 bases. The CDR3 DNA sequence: TGTGCCAGCAGCTTTCAGGTTATGGGAGGTGGCTACACCTTC. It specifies CASSFQVMGGGYTF. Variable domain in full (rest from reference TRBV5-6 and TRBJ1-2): DAGVTQSPTHLIKTRGQQVTLRCSPKSGHDTVSWYQQALGQGPQFIFQYYEEEERQRGNFPDRFSGHQFPNYSSELNVNALLLGDSALYLCASSFQVMGGGYTFGSGTRLTVV.

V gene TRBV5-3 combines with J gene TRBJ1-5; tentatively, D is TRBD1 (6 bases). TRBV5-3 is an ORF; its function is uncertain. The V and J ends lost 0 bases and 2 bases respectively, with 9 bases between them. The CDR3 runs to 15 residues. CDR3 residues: CARSLVRQGNQPQHF. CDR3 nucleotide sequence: TGTGCCAGAAGCTTGGTTCGACAGGGCAATCAGCCCCAGCATTTT.

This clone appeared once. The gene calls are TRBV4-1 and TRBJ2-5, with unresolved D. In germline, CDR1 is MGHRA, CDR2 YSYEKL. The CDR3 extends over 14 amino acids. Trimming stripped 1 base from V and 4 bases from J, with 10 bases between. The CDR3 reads CASSQAENLETQYF. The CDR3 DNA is TGCGCCAGCAGCCAAGCGGAGAATTTAGAGACCCAGTACTTC.

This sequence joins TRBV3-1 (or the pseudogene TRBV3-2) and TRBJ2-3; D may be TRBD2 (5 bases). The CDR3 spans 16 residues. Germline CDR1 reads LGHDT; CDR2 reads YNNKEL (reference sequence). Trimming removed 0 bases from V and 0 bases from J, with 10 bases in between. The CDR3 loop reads CASSQEVRGSTDTQYF. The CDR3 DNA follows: TGTGCCAGCAGCCAAGAAGTCCGAGGGAGCACAGATACGCAGTATTTT.

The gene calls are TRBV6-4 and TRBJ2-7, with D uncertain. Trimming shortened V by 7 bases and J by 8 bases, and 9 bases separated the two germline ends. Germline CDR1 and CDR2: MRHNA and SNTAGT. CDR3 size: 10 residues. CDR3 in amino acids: CASKPSQQYV. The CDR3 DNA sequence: TGTGCCAGCAAGCCCTCCCAGCAGTACGTC.

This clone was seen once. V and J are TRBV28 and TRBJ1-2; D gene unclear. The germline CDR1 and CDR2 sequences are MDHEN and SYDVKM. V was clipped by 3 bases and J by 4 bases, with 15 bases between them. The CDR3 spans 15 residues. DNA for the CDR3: TGTGCCAGCAGTTTGTCACCTCCCGCTGGCTATGGCTACACCTTC. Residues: CASSLSPPAGYGYTF.

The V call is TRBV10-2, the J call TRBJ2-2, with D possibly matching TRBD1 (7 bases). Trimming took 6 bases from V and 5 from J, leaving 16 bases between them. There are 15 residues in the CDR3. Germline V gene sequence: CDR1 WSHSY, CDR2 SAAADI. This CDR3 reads CASRRARGETGELFF. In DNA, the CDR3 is TGCGCCAGCAGGCGGGCCAGGGGGGAGACCGGGGAGCTGTTTTTT.

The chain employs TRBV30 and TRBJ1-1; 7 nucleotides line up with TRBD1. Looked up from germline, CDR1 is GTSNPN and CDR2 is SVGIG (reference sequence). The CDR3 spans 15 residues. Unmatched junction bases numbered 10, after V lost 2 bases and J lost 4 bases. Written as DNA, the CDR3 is TGTGCCTGGAGTTACGGGACAGTGGGGGCCACTGAAGCTTTCTTT. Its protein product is CAWSYGTVGATEAFF.

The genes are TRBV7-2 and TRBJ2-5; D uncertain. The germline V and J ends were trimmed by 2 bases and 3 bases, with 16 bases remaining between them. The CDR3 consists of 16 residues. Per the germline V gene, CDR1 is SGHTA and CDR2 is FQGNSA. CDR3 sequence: CASSLMGPGVEETQYF. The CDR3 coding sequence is TGTGCCAGCAGCTTAATGGGTCCCGGAGTCGAAGAGACCCAGTACTTC.

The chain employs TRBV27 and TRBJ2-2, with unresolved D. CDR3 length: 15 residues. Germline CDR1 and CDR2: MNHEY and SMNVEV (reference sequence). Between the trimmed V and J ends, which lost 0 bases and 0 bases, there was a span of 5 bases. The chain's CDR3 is CASSLSITNTGELFF. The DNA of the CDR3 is TGTGCCAGCAGTTTATCGATAACGAACACCGGGGAGCTGTTTTTT.

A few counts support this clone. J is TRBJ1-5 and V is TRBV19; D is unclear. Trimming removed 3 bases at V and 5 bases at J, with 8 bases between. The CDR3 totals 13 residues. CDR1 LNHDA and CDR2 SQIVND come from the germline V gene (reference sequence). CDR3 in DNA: TGTGCCAGTAGTATCGGACTGGATCAGCCCCAGCATTTT. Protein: CASSIGLDQPQHF.

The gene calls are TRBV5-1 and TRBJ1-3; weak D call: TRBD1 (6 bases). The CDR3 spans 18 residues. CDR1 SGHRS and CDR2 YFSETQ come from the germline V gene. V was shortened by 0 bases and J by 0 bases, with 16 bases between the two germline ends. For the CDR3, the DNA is TGCGCCAGCAGCTTGGGAGGCCAGGGGTCTGGCTCTGGAAACACCATATATTTT. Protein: CASSLGGQGSGSGNTIYF.

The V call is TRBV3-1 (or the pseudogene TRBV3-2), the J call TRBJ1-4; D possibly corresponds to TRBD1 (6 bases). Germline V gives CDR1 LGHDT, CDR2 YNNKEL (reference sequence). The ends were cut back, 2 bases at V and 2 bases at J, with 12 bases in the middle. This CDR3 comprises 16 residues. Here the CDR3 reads CASSQTGRRTNEKLFF. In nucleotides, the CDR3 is TGTGCCAGCAGCCAAACAGGGAGGAGGACTAATGAAAAACTGTTTTTT.

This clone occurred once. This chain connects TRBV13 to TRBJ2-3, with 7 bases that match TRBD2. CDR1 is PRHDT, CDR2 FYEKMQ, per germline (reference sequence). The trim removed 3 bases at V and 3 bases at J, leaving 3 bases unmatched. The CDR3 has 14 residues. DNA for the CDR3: TGTGCCAGCAGCTTCACTAGCGAAACAGATACGCAGTATTTT. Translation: CASSFTSETDTQYF.

This CDR3 reads CASSGTDKNIQYF. CDR3 nucleotide sequence: TGTGCCAGCAGCGGGACAGACAAAAACATTCAGTACTTC. This chain uses TRBV2 with TRBJ2-4; TRBD1 matches 7 bases. CDR1 and CDR2 from the germline V gene are SNHLY and FYNNEI. V lost 6 bases to trimming and J lost 3 bases; unmatched junction nucleotides: 2. This CDR3 spans 13 amino acids.

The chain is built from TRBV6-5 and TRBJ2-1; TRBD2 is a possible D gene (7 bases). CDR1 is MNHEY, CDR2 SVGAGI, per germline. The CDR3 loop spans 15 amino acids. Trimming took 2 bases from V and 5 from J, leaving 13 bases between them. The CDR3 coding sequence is TGTGCCAGCAGTTACGGGGGGGCGGGTGACAATGAGCAGTTCTTC. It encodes CASSYGGAGDNEQFF.

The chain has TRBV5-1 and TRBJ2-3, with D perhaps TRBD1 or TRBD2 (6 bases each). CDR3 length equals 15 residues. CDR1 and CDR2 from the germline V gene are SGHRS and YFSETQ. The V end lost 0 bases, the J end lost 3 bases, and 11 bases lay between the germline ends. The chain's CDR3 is CASSLVGGRTDTQYF. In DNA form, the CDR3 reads TGCGCCAGCAGCTTGGTAGGGGGGCGGACAGATACGCAGTATTTT. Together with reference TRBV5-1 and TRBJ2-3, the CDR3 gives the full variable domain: KAGVTQTPRYLIKTRGQQVTLSCSPISGHRSVSWYQQTPGQGLQFLFEYFSETQRNKGNFPGRFSGRQFSNSRSEMNVSTLELGDSALYLCASSLVGGRTDTQYFGPGTRLTVL.

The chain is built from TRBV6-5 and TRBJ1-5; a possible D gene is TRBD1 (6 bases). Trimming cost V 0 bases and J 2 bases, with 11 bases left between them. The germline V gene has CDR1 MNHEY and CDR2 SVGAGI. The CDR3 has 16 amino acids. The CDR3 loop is CASSYSSRGGNQPQHF. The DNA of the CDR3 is TGTGCCAGCAGTTACTCGAGCAGGGGAGGCAATCAGCCCCAGCATTTT.